This TCR beta chain was sequenced for a study of monozygotic twins with inflammatory bowel disease. No DNA is given; TCRdb re-called the 5' RACE reads and lists each CDR3 protein once. The listing contains roughly 90,000 distinct CDR3 sequences. Study-wide results and caveats: Among IBD patients, TCRbeta diversity (inverse Simpson) was lower than in healthy co-twins. Immunosuppressive treatments were not uniform, and this may have added variability to patient repertoires.

Blood samples of 2.5 ml were drawn from every donor. CDR3 length equals 14 residues. In the case of this clonotype: Its antigen is undetermined.

This chain uses TRBV23-1 with TRBJ1-5; TCRdb's D call of TRBD1 is untestable without DNA. TRBV23-1 is identified as an open reading frame with a role that is uncertain. The specimen sequenced was blood. The TCR comes from a human donor with ulcerative colitis or Crohn's disease, or a healthy co-twin of an affected twin (not recorded which). The CDR3 protein is CASTRTGRNQPQHF.